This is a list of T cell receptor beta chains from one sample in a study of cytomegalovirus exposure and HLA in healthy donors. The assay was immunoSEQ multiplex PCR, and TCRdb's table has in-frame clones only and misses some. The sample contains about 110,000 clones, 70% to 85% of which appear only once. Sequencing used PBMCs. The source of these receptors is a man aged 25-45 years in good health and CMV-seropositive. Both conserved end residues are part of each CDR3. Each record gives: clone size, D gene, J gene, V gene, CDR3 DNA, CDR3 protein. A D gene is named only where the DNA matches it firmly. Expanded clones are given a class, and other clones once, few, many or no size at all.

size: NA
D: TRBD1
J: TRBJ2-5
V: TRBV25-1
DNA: TGTGCCAGCAGCCAGACAGGGGAGGTTGAGGAGCAGTACTTC
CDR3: CASSQTGEVEEQYF

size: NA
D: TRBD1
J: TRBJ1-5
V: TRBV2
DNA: TGTGCCAGCAGTAGACAGGGGGCGACGGGTCAGCCCCAGCATTTT
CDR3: CASSRQGATGQPQHF

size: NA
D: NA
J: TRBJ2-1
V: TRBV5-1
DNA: TGCGCCAGCAGCTTGGCCCCGGGGAGCTCCTACAATGAGCAGTTCTTC
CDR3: CASSLAPGSSYNEQFF

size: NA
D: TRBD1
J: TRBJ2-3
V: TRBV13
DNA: TGTGCCAGCAGCTTAAGACAGGGGGTTGCAGATACGCAGTATTTT
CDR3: CASSLRQGVADTQYF

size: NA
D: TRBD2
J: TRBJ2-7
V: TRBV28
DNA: TGTGCCAGCAGTTTTCATGGTGGGGGGGGTGGCTCCTACGAGCAGTACTTC
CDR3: CASSFHGGGGGSYEQYF

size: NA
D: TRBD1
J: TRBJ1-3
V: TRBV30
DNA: TGTGCCTGGAGTGCGACAGGGAACACTGGAAACACCATATATTTT
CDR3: CAWSATGNTGNTIYF

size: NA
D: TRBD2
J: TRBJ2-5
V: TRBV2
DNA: TGTGCCAGCAGCGGGACTAGCGGGGAAGAGACCCAGTACTTC
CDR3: CASSGTSGEETQYF

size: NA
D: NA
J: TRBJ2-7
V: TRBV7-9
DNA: TGTGCCAGCAGCCCCCAGCGGGTCGGGCCTACCTACGAGCAGTACTTC
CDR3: CASSPQRVGPTYEQYF

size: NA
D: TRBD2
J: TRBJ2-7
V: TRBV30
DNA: TGTGCCTGGAGTAAATCGGGGGGAGGCTACGAGCAGTACTTC
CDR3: CAWSKSGGGYEQYF

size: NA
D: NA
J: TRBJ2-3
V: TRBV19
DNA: TGTGCCAGTAGTATGACAGATTCTAGCACAGATACGCAGTATTTT
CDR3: CASSMTDSSTDTQYF

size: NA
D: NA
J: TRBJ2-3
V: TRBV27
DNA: TGTGCCAGCAGTTCCAGAGACAGGCACACAGATACGCAGTATTTT
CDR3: CASSSRDRHTDTQYF

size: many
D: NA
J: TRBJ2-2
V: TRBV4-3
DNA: TGCGCCAGCAAAAGGGAACAGGGTTTTTCCGGGGAGCTGTTTTTT
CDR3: CASKREQGFSGELFF

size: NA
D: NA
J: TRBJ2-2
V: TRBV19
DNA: TGTGCCAGTATGGACAGCACCGGGGAGCTGTTTTTT
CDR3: CASMDSTGELFF

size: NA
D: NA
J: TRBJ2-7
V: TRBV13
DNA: TGTGCCAGCAGCTCGAATTCGCGACAGTACGAGCAGTACTTC
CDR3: CASSSNSRQYEQYF

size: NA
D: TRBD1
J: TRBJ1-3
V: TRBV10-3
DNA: TGTGCCATCAGAGACAGGGATGGAAACACCATATATTTT
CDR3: CAIRDRDGNTIYF

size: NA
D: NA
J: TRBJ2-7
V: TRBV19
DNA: TGTGCCAGTAGTAGTGGCAGCTCCTACGAGCAGTACTTC
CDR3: CASSSGSSYEQYF

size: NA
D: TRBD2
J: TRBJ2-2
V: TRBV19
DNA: TGTGCCAGCGATCCGGGACTAGGTAACACCGGGGAGCTGTTTTTT
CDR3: CASDPGLGNTGELFF

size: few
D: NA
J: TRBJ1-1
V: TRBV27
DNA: TGTGCCAGCAGTTTCCTTGATGGGGGGGCTTTCTTT
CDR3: CASSFLDGGAFF

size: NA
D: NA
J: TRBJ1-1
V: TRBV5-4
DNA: TGTGCCAGCAGCTTGGACAGGAACACTGAAGCTTTCTTT
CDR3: CASSLDRNTEAFF

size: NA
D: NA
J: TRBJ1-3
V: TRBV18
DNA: TGTGCCAGCTCACTACAGGAAGCCGGAAACACCATATATTTT
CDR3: CASSLQEAGNTIYF

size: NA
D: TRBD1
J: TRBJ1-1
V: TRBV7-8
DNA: TGTGCCAGCACCCTAACAGGGGGTAGCACTGAAGCTTTCTTT
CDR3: CASTLTGGSTEAFF

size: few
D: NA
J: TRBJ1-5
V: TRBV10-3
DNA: TGTGCCATCAGTGGAGCAGACCGGGTGCAGCCCCAGCATTTT
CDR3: CAISGADRVQPQHF

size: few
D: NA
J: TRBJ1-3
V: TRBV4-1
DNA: TGCGCCAGCAGCCAAGATTTTCAGGGGCCCTCTGGAAACACCATATATTTT
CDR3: CASSQDFQGPSGNTIYF

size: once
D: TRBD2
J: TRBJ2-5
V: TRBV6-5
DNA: TGTGCCAGCTCAAACCCAGCGGGGGGGCAGGAGACCCAGTACTTC
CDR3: CASSNPAGGQETQYF

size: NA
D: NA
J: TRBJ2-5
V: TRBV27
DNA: TGTGCCACTCGACAGGGAGGCCAAGAGACCCAGTACTTC
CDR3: CATRQGGQETQYF

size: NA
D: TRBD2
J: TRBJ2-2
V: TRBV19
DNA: TGTGCCAGTTCTGGACTAGTAGTCGCCGGGGAGCTGTTTTTT
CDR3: CASSGLVVAGELFF

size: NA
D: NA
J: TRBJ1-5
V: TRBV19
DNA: TGTGCCAGTAGTACTCCAGACGGAGGGATCGGTCAGCCCCAGCATTTT
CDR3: CASSTPDGGIGQPQHF

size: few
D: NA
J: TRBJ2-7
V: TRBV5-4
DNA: TGTGCCAGCAGCCGTACGGGGGGCGCAAGCTCCTACGAGCAGTACTTC
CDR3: CASSRTGGASSYEQYF

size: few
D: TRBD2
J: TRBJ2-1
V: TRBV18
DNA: TGTGCCAGCTCAGCAGCGGGGGGCTACAATGAGCAGTTCTTC
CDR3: CASSAAGGYNEQFF

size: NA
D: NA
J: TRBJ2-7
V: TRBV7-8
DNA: TGTGCCAGCAGTTCCAGGGTCAGCACCTACGAGCAGTGCTTC
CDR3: CASSSRVSTYEQCF

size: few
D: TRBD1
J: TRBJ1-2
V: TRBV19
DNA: TGTGCCAGTCGACCCCGACAGGGGGCTGACTATGGCTACACCTTC
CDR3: CASRPRQGADYGYTF

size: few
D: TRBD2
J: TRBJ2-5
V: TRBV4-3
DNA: TGCGCCAGCAGCCCCACTGGGGTGAGCGGGGGGGCCTTAGAGACCCAGTACTTC
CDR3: CASSPTGVSGGALETQYF

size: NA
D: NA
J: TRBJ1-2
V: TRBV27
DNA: TGTGCCAGCCGAACGGGGGGGGCGGGCGGCTACACCTTC
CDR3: CASRTGGAGGYTF

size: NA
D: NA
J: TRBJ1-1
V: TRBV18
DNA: TGTGCCAGCTCACCCAGGGTGAACACTGAAGCTTTCTTT
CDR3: CASSPRVNTEAFF

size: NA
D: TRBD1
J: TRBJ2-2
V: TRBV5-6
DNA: TGTGCCAGCAGCTCACGGGACAGCACCGGGGAGCTGTTTTTT
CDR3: CASSSRDSTGELFF

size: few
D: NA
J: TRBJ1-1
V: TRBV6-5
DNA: TGTGCCAGCAGGCCCAACGACAGGAGAAGAACTGAAGCTTTCTTT
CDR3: CASRPNDRRRTEAFF

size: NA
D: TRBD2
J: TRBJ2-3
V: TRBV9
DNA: TGTGCCAGCAGCGTAGTTAGCGGGGGGGCGATAGATACGCAGTATTTT
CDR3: CASSVVSGGAIDTQYF

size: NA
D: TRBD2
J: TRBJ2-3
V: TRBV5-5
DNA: TGTGCCAGCAGCTTGGATAGCGGGGGGACAGATACGCAGTATTTT
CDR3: CASSLDSGGTDTQYF

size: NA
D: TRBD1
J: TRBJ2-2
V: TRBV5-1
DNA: TGCGCCAGCAGCTTGGTCAGGGGGCATCGCACCGGGGAGCTGTTTTTT
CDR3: CASSLVRGHRTGELFF

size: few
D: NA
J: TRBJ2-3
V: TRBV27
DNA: TGTGCCAGCAGTTCGAGACAGATACGAAGAGATACGCAGTATTTT
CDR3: CASSSRQIRRDTQYF

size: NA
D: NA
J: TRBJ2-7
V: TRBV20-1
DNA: TGCAGTGCTGGCCAGGGTTACGAGCAGTACTTC
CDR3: CSAGQGYEQYF

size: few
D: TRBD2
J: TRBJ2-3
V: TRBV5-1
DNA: TGCGCCAGCAGCTTTTCAGCGGGGGGGCAGGGTTCAGATACGCAGTATTTT
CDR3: CASSFSAGGQGSDTQYF

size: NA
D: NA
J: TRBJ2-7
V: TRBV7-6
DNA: TGTGCCAGCAGCGCCGGTTTTGGACAGACCTACGAGCAGTACTTC
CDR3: CASSAGFGQTYEQYF

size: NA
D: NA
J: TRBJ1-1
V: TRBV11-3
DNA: TGTGCCAGCAGCTTACTACGGAACACTGAAGCTTTCTTT
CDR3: CASSLLRNTEAFF

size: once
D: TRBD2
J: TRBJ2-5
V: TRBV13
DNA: TGTGCCAGCAGCTTAGGTACTAATTGGTCGGGACTACAAGAGACCCAGTACTTC
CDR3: CASSLGTNWSGLQETQYF

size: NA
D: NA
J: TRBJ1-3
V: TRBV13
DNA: TGTGCCAGCAGCGCAGGCGGGTCTGGAAACACCATATATTTT
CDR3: CASSAGGSGNTIYF

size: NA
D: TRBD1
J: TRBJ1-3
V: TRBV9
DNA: TGTGCCAGCAGCGTGGAACAGGGGGCGTCTGGAAACACCATATATTTT
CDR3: CASSVEQGASGNTIYF

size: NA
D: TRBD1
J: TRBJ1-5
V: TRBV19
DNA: TGTGCCAGTAGTATTTTGACAGGGGGCGATCAGCCCCAGCATTTT
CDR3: CASSILTGGDQPQHF

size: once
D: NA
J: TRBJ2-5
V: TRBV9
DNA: TGTGCCAGCAGCGAGGGAGTCACAGTGAAGACCCAGTACTTC
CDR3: CASSEGVTVKTQYF

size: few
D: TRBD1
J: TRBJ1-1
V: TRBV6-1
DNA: TGTGCCAGCAGTCAAGGACAGGGTGGCACTGAAGCTTTCTTT
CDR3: CASSQGQGGTEAFF

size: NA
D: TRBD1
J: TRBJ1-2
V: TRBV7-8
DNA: TGTGCCAGCAGCCTGAAACAGGGGGAAGCTAACTATGGCTACACCTTC
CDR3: CASSLKQGEANYGYTF

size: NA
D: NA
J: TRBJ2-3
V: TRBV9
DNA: TGTGCCAGCAGCCAGGGAATCAGTTCCCCCACAGATACGCAGTATTTT
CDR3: CASSQGISSPTDTQYF

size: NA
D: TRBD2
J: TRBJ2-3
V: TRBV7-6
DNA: TGTGCCAGCAGCTTCCCTGCTAGCGGGGGGTCTAGCACAGATACGCAGTATTTT
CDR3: CASSFPASGGSSTDTQYF

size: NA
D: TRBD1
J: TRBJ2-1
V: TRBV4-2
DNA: TGTGCCAGCAGCCACGGACAGGCTGTCAACAATGAGCAGTTCTTC
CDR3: CASSHGQAVNNEQFF